The 27 T cell receptor beta chains presented below share a single source sample, sequenced in a study of shared clonotypes between healthy human individuals. CD45RO negativity and positive selection for CCR7 defined naive CD8 cells, a population that excluded terminally differentiated effector memory CD45RA+ cells. The table came from immunoSEQ multiplex PCR; TCRdb's copy has only in-frame clones and leaves some out. The sample consists of fewer than 700,000 clones, 95% of them appearing once. Sequencing was carried out using naive CD8+ T cells sorted from blood. Receptors originate from a woman under 40 in good health.

To note about this clone: Other nucleotide sequences in the sample specify the same CDR3. This sequence joins TRBV27 and TRBJ2-1, with TRBD2 identical over 9 bases. The germline V gene encodes CDR1 MNHEY and CDR2 SMNVEV (reference sequence). The V and J ends lost 3 bases and 0 bases, in that order; junction bases with no gene match: 0. CDR3 length equals 15 residues. DNA for the CDR3: TGTGCCAGCAGTTTTAGCGGGGGCTCCTACAATGAGCAGTTCTTC. This gives the protein CASSFSGGSYNEQFF.

Remarks on this clone: In the same sample, other DNA sequences code for this CDR3. CDR3: CASSSEAQETQYF. CDR3 sequence (DNA): TGTGCCAGCAGTAGCGAGGCACAAGAGACCCAGTACTTC. V usage is TRBV5-4 and J usage is TRBJ2-5, with a possible D match to TRBD2 (5 bases). V shed 5 bases and J shed 2 bases, with 10 bases lying between them. Germline CDR1 and CDR2: SGHNT and YYREEE (reference sequence). This CDR3 has 13 residues.

The chain has TRBV27 and TRBJ2-7; perhaps TRBD2 as D (5 bases). This CDR3 is built from 15 residues. In germline, CDR1 is MNHEY, CDR2 SMNVEV (reference sequence). The V end lost 3 bases, the J end lost 2 bases, and 14 bases lay between the germline ends. CDR3 sequence: CASSFSSGVPYEQYF. CDR3 sequence (DNA): TGTGCCAGCAGTTTCTCGTCCGGGGTCCCCTACGAGCAGTACTTC.

The table lists this clone with a count of one. The V and J genes are TRBV28 and TRBJ2-7, with 10 nucleotides matching TRBD1. The CDR3 is 16 residues long. V trimming: 5 bases; J trimming: 0 bases; junction bases outside the gene matches: 7. The V gene's germline CDR1 is MDHEN and CDR2 SYDVKM. The CDR3 nucleotides read TGTGCCAGCAGTCTAGTACGGACAGGGGGCTCCTACGAGCAGTACTTC. Its protein product is CASSLVRTGGSYEQYF.

The V and J genes are TRBV9 and TRBJ2-1; D remains unclear. This CDR3 contains 14 residues. Germline CDR1 reads SGDLS; CDR2 reads YYNGEE. V lost 4 bases, J lost 4 bases, and 12 bases lay in between. The CDR3 here is CASSSQDGYNEQFF. The CDR3 DNA reads as TGTGCCAGCAGCTCGCAAGACGGATACAATGAGCAGTTCTTC.

The V and J genes are TRBV9 and TRBJ2-1, with no clear D. Trimming cost V 0 bases and J 9 bases, with 7 bases left between them. The CDR3 extends over 12 amino acids. Germline V gene sequence: CDR1 SGDLS, CDR2 YYNGEE. The CDR3 DNA sequence: TGTGCCAGCAGCGTAGAACTGAGTGAGCAGTTCTTC. Translation gives CASSVELSEQFF.

The gene calls are TRBV4-2 and TRBJ2-3; D may be TRBD2 (6 bases). V was shortened by 0 bases and J by 1 base, with 14 bases between the two germline ends. This CDR3 is built from 17 residues. Per the germline V gene, CDR1 is LGHNA and CDR2 is YNFKEQ. The CDR3: CASSQDPTRMGTDTQYF. For the CDR3, the DNA is TGTGCCAGCAGCCAAGACCCGACTAGGATGGGCACAGATACGCAGTATTTT.

The CDR3 coding sequence is TGTGCCAGCAGAGAGATAGCGGGAGGTGACAATGAGCAGTTCTTC. It codes for CASREIAGGDNEQFF. The chain uses TRBV2 and TRBJ2-1; 10 bases are shared with TRBD2. The CDR3 consists of 15 residues. Germline V CDR1 and CDR2: SNHLY, FYNNEI. The V segment lost 6 bases and the J segment 5 bases; nucleotides outside the gene matches: 7.

The J gene is TRBJ2-7, the V gene TRBV2; possibly TRBD2 for D (5 bases). V lost 8 bases, J lost 3 bases, and 17 bases lay in between. Looked up from germline, CDR1 is SNHLY and CDR2 is FYNNEI. The CDR3 covers 14 residues. The CDR3 is CASGGGPRHYEQYF. In DNA form, the CDR3 reads TGTGCCAGCGGCGGCGGGCCCCGACACTACGAGCAGTACTTC.

The CDR3 DNA sequence: TGTGCCGGCCGAACTAGCGGAAAATACGAGCAGTACTTC. It translates to CAGRTSGKYEQYF. The V call is TRBV28, the J call TRBJ2-7; 8 nucleotides match TRBD2. The CDR3 loop spans 13 amino acids. V gave up 11 bases and J gave up 4 bases; unmatched junction bases: 10. Germline CDR1 is MDHEN and CDR2 is SYDVKM. The full variable domain, in which reference TRBV28 and TRBJ2-7 provide the parts outside the CDR3, is DVKVTQSSRYLVKRTGEKVFLECVQDMDHENMFWYRQDPGLGLRLIYFSYDVKMKEKGDIPEGYSVSREKKERFSLILESASTNQTSMYLCAGRTSGKYEQYFGPGTRLTVT.

The gene calls are TRBV7-9 and TRBJ2-7; a weak D match, TRBD2 (5 bases). The CDR3 consists of 12 residues. V lost 5 bases and J lost 6, with 11 bases in between. In germline, CDR1 is SEHNR, CDR2 FQNEAQ (reference sequence). The CDR3 bases are TGTGCCAGCAGCAAAACTAGTTCCGAGCAGTACTTC. Protein product: CASSKTSSEQYF.

This chain links TRBV6-4 with TRBJ2-1; possibly TRBD2 for D (6 bases). Germline CDR1 is MRHNA and CDR2 is SNTAGT. The CDR3 has 15 residues. V was trimmed by 0 bases and J by 2 bases, leaving 8 bases between them. CDR3 amino acids: CASSDSSGTYNEQFF. The DNA of the CDR3 is TGTGCCAGCAGTGACTCTAGCGGAACCTACAATGAGCAGTTCTTC.

The genes are TRBV19 and TRBJ2-1; TRBD1 aligns across 8 bases. The CDR3 sequence is 14 residues long. V shed 1 base and J 4 bases; nucleotides not matched to a gene: 0. Germline-derived CDR1 and CDR2 are LNHDA and SQIVND (reference sequence). The CDR3 region has the DNA TGTGCCAGTAGTATAGGACAGGGGTACAATGAGCAGTTCTTC. Its translation is CASSIGQGYNEQFF.

In this sample, this clone turned up once. The CDR3 DNA reads as TGTGCCAGCAGCCCAGTCCTAGCGGGGTCCTACGAGCAGTACTTC. It codes for CASSPVLAGSYEQYF. The V gene is TRBV7-6, the J gene TRBJ2-7; 9 nucleotides line up with TRBD2. The CDR3 has 15 amino acids. From germline, CDR1 is SGHVS and CDR2 FNYEAQ. Trimming cost V 5 bases and J 1 base; bases outside gene matches: 6.

V usage is TRBV28 and J usage is TRBJ2-5; D may be TRBD1 (6 bases). CDR1 is MDHEN and CDR2 is SYDVKM in the germline V gene. The CDR3 has 13 residues. Deletions cut 5 bases from V and 6 bases from J, with 13 bases between. The CDR3 sequence is CASSARDIKTQYF. The CDR3 DNA follows: TGTGCCAGCAGTGCACGGGACATTAAGACCCAGTACTTC.

The chain couples TRBV11-2 to TRBJ2-7, with a weak D call TRBD2 (5 bases). The CDR3 extends over 14 amino acids. V gave up 1 base and J gave up 2 bases, with 9 bases separating them. CDR1 and CDR2 (germline): SGHAT, FQNNGV. CDR3 region: CASSLAAGPYEQYF. The CDR3, as DNA: TGTGCCAGCAGCTTAGCGGCGGGCCCCTACGAGCAGTACTTC.

The chain links TRBV15 to TRBJ2-7, with 9 nucleotides matching TRBD1. Germline V CDR1 and CDR2: LNHNV, YYDKDF (reference sequence). Unmatched junction bases numbered 6, after V lost 7 bases and J lost 5 bases. CDR3 length equals 13 residues. Here the CDR3 reads CATTGQGWDEQYF. For the CDR3, the DNA is TGTGCCACCACGGGACAGGGATGGGACGAGCAGTACTTC.

The chain is built from TRBV7-8 and TRBJ2-1; TRBD1 agrees at 10 bases. Trimming removed 1 base from V and 5 bases from J; junction bases left unmatched: 8. The germline gives CDR1 SGHVS, CDR2 FQNEAQ. This CDR3 region has 17 residues. The CDR3 DNA reads as TGTGCCAGCAGCTTAGTACCCGGGACAGGGGTCAACAATGAGCAGTTCTTC. It codes for CASSLVPGTGVNNEQFF. Together with reference TRBV7-8 and TRBJ2-1, the CDR3 gives the full variable domain: GAGVSQSPRYKVAKRGQDVALRCDPISGHVSLFWYQQALGQGPEFLTYFQNEAQLDKSGLPSDRFFAERPEGSVSTLKIQRTQQEDSAVYLCASSLVPGTGVNNEQFFGPGTRLTVL.

In this sample, this clone turned up once. The chain recombines TRBV19 with TRBJ2-5; 12 nucleotides agree with TRBD2. The J call may be faulty, since TRBJ2-7 better matches the DNA end. The CDR3 is 14 amino acids. The germline V gene encodes CDR1 LNHDA and CDR2 SQIVND (reference sequence). The DNA for the CDR3 is TGTGCCAGTAGCATGACTAGCGGGAGTTACGAGCAGTACTTC. Translation: CASSMTSGSYEQYF.

The rearrangement uses TRBV27 and TRBJ1-6; tentatively, D is TRBD1 (5 bases). Between the trimmed V and J ends, which lost 5 bases and 9 bases, there was a span of 8 bases. From germline, CDR1 is MNHEY and CDR2 SMNVEV (reference sequence). This CDR3 contains 12 residues. CDR3 coding DNA: TGTGCCAGCAGTCCCCAGGGTTCACCCCTCCACTTT. It codes for CASSPQGSPLHF.

Here the CDR3 DNA reads TGCAGCGTTGCCGTAGGTGGTATCTACGAGCAGTACTTC. Residues: CSVAVGGIYEQYF. This chain links TRBV29-1 with TRBJ2-7; D is ambiguous. Trimming removed 4 bases at V and 3 bases at J, with 13 bases between. The germline V gene has CDR1 SQVTM and CDR2 ANQGSEA. The CDR3 sequence is 13 residues long.

The chain uses TRBV28 and TRBJ1-2, with 7 bases matching TRBD1. Germline V gene sequence: CDR1 MDHEN, CDR2 SYDVKM. V lost 6 bases, J lost 5 bases, and 6 bases stayed unmatched. CDR3 size: 13 residues. The CDR3 loop reads CASSYRDRYGYTF. In DNA, the CDR3 is TGTGCCAGCAGCTATAGGGACAGATATGGCTACACCTTC.

The chain couples TRBV13 to TRBJ2-1, with TRBD2 as a possible D gene (6 bases). The V end lost 2 bases, the J end lost 3 bases, and 26 bases lay between the germline ends. This CDR3 contains 20 residues. Germline V gene data show CDR1 as PRHDT and CDR2 as FYEKMQ (reference sequence). CDR3 region: CASSLTHRGGSDLGYNEQFF. The CDR3 DNA is TGTGCCAGCAGCTTAACTCACCGGGGAGGAAGTGACCTTGGCTACAATGAGCAGTTCTTC.

This rearrangement joins TRBV27 to TRBJ2-1; 14 bases line up with TRBD2. CDR3 length: 17 residues. CDR1 and CDR2 from the germline V gene are MNHEY and SMNVEV (reference sequence). The V and J ends lost 0 bases and 7 bases, in that order; junction bases with no gene match: 5. The CDR3 coding sequence is TGTGCCAGCAGTTTATCCCCCGGGACTAGCGGGAGAAATGAGCAGTTCTTC. It is translated as CASSLSPGTSGRNEQFF.

The sample holds a few counts of this clone. The rearrangement joins TRBV4-1 to TRBJ1-1; D remains ambiguous. Germline V gives CDR1 MGHRA, CDR2 YSYEKL. There are 14 residues in the CDR3. V lost 2 bases to trimming and J lost 1 base, with 8 bases between them. CDR3 bases: TGCGCCAGCAGCCAATACCTTCGGAACACTGAAGCTTTCTTT. Its translation: CASSQYLRNTEAFF.

This clone was recorded only once. The V call is TRBV5-6, the J call TRBJ2-4; weak D call: TRBD2 (5 bases). From germline, CDR1 is SGHDT and CDR2 YYEEEE. Between the trimmed V and J ends, which lost 2 bases and 7 bases, there was a span of 7 bases. The CDR3 runs to 12 residues. CDR3 protein: CASSFGENIQYF. The CDR3 coding sequence is TGTGCCAGCAGCTTTGGGGAGAACATTCAGTACTTC.

About this clone: Other DNA sequences in the sample encode the same CDR3. The gene calls are TRBV2 and TRBJ2-1; D remains ambiguous. The CDR3 is 13 residues long. V lost 4 bases to trimming and J lost 5 bases, with 9 bases between them. The germline gives CDR1 SNHLY, CDR2 FYNNEI. The chain's CDR3 is CASSAWRNNEQFF. The CDR3 region has the DNA TGTGCCAGCAGTGCATGGCGGAACAATGAGCAGTTCTTC. The full variable domain, completed using reference TRBV2 and TRBJ2-1, is EPEVTQTPSHQVTQMGQEVILRCVPISNHLYFYWYRQILGQKVEFLVSFYNNEISEKSEIFDDQFSVERPDGSNFTLKIRSTKLEDSAMYFCASSAWRNNEQFFGPGTRLTVL.